What follows are 24 T cell receptor beta chains derived from one specimen sequenced in a study of human T cells and chemical hapten exposure. Time point in this sample: patch test 1, 2 weeks after DPC sensitization. Treatment described: therapeutic diphenylcyclopropenone sensitization with weekly scalp DPC. TCRdb itself ran the RACE reads through MiXCR, one entry per CDR3 protein. This table has about 380,000 distinct CDR3 sequences, 4.8% appearing once. This sample comprised whole blood, obtained in connection with sensitization to the hapten diphenylcyclopropenone (DPC). These receptors were obtained from a woman aged 50 to 60 with alopecia areata. Some clones in this sample may be carry-over from other donors' samples.

This clonotype turned up a few times. The V gene is TRBV6-2 or TRBV6-3, the J gene TRBJ1-5, with D hard to call. The CDR3 totals 15 residues. V lost 3 bases and J lost 4, with 13 bases in between. Germline V lookup: CDR1 MNHEY, CDR2 SVGEGT. CDR3 sequence reads: CASSYLGIRNQPQHF. CDR3 in DNA: TGTGCCAGCAGTTATTTGGGGATAAGGAATCAGCCCCAGCATTTT.

This clonotype came up many times. The chain couples TRBV28 to TRBJ1-4, with 8 bases identical to TRBD1. V lost 7 bases to trimming and J lost 5 bases; unmatched junction nucleotides: 3. CDR1 is MDHEN and CDR2 is SYDVKM in the germline V gene. This CDR3 has 13 residues. The CDR3 is CASIQGANEKLFF. The CDR3 DNA is TGTGCCAGCATCCAGGGGGCGAATGAAAAACTGTTTTTT.

This clonotype has at least ten counts. J is TRBJ1-1 and V is TRBV6-5; D gene ambiguous. Germline-derived CDR1 and CDR2 are MNHEY and SVGAGI. V shed 2 bases and J shed 6 bases, with 1 base lying between them. The CDR3 totals 10 residues. CDR3 nucleotides: TGTGCCAGCAGTTACCCTGAAGCTTTCTTT. It specifies CASSYPEAFF.

This clonotype was recorded many times. The rearrangement uses TRBV5-1 and TRBJ1-2; 9 bases are shared with TRBD1. V gave up 3 bases and J gave up 5 bases; unmatched junction bases: 8. From germline, CDR1 is SGHRS and CDR2 YFSETQ. CDR3 size: 15 residues. The CDR3 DNA is TGCGCCAGCAGCTCGGGACAGGGCTCTATTTATGGCTACACCTTC. Its protein product is CASSSGQGSIYGYTF.

The table lists this clonotype with many counts. This chain connects TRBV12-3 or TRBV12-4 to TRBJ1-5, with 8 bases fitting TRBD1. The CDR3 length is 13 residues. The V segment lost 5 bases and the J segment 7 bases; nucleotides outside the gene matches: 4. The CDR3 DNA is TGTGCCAGCAGTCCCGGACAGGGCCAGCCCCAGCATTTT. Translating gives CASSPGQGQPQHF.

The chain is built from TRBV12-3 or TRBV12-4 and TRBJ1-2, with 7 bases aligning to TRBD1. The ends lost 5 bases at V and 1 base at J; junction bases unmatched: 7. The CDR3 consists of 15 residues. CDR3 in amino acids: CASSQGVSINYGYTF. The CDR3 DNA sequence: TGTGCCAGCAGTCAGGGGGTTTCTATTAACTATGGCTACACCTTC.

This clonotype was recorded a few times. The rearrangement joins TRBV28 to TRBJ1-2; D is possibly TRBD1 (6 bases). Trimming removed 1 base at V and 4 bases at J, with 10 bases between. Germline CDR1 MDHEN, CDR2 SYDVKM. This CDR3 comprises 14 residues. The CDR3 spells CASSLLRGAYGYTF. In DNA form, the CDR3 reads TGTGCCAGCAGTTTATTACGGGGGGCCTATGGCTACACCTTC.

This clonotype was recorded at least ten times. The chain couples TRBV27 to TRBJ1-5; TRBD1 is a possible D gene (6 bases). V lost 6 bases and J lost 6, with 15 bases in between. Germline V gene sequence: CDR1 MNHEY, CDR2 SMNVEV (reference sequence). The CDR3 totals 14 residues. CDR3 protein: CASSKQGGGQPQHF. The CDR3 nucleotides read TGTGCCAGCAGCAAACAGGGAGGCGGTCAGCCCCAGCATTTT.

This clonotype was observed a handful of times. V is TRBV20-1 and J is TRBJ2-5; 8 bases are shared with TRBD1. The germline CDR1 and CDR2 sequences are DFQATT and SNEGSKA (reference sequence). The CDR3 has 14 amino acids. The junction had 12 bases not matched to a gene; V was cut back by 6 bases and J by 6 bases. This CDR3 reads CSAPHDRGDQTQYF. CDR3 nucleotides: TGCAGTGCCCCCCACGACAGGGGTGATCAGACCCAGTACTTC.

This clonotype was counted at least ten times. V is TRBV12-3 or TRBV12-4 and J is TRBJ2-1; 10 positions agree with TRBD2. The trim removed 7 bases at V and 1 base at J, leaving 4 bases unmatched. The CDR3 runs to 15 residues. Here the CDR3 DNA reads TGTGCCAGCACCTATAGCGGGGGGTCCTACAATGAGCAGTTCTTC. Its translation: CASTYSGGSYNEQFF.

This clonotype was counted at least ten times. The rearrangement links TRBV5-6 to TRBJ2-1, with 14 bases matching TRBD2. CDR1 and CDR2 from the germline V gene are SGHDT and YYEEEE. The trim removed 5 bases at V and 7 bases at J, leaving 2 bases unmatched. This CDR3 comprises 14 residues. CDR3 in amino acids: CASRGTSGSNEQFF. CDR3 sequence (DNA): TGTGCCAGCAGGGGGACTAGCGGGAGTAATGAGCAGTTCTTC.

The table lists this clonotype with a few counts. The CDR3 here is CASTPAVTDTQYF. CDR3 DNA sequence: TGTGCCAGCACCCCCGCGGTCACAGATACGCAGTATTTT. This chain connects TRBV12-3 or TRBV12-4 to TRBJ2-3; no clear D gene. The CDR3 extends over 13 amino acids. Trimming left V 7 bases short and J 2 bases short, with 10 bases between.

This clonotype appeared many times. The V call is TRBV6-6, the J call TRBJ1-6, with D perhaps matching TRBD1 (6 bases). The CDR3 sequence is 15 residues long. Deletions cut 5 bases from V and 10 bases from J, with 18 bases between. Germline values: CDR1 MNHNY, CDR2 SVGAGI (reference sequence). Written as DNA, the CDR3 is TGTGCCAGCAGTGGGCTGACAGGCTCTGGGTCACCCCTCCACTTT. As protein: CASSGLTGSGSPLHF.

V is TRBV3-1 and J is TRBJ1-5; possible D gene TRBD1, 5 bases. The CDR3 spans 14 residues. Germline CDR1 is LGHDT and CDR2 is YNNKEL (reference sequence). V lost 1 base and J lost 6, with 10 bases in between. The CDR3 DNA reads TGTGCCAGCAGCCAAGGGGGCATCAGTCAGCCCCAGCATTTT. It translates to CASSQGGISQPQHF.

This clonotype was detected only a few times. This chain links TRBV2 with TRBJ2-1, with 7 bases that match TRBD2. The J segment lost 8 bases and the V segment lost 5 bases, leaving 15 bases of the junction unmatched. In germline, CDR1 is SNHLY, CDR2 FYNNEI. This CDR3 region has 16 residues. The CDR3, as DNA: TGTGCCAGCAGTACTTTTAGCGGGCCTAGGCCGGATGAGCAGTTCTTC. It yields the protein CASSTFSGPRPDEQFF.

The chain carries TRBV28 and TRBJ1-6; 7 bases are a match to TRBD1. This CDR3 comprises 15 residues. Germline V gene sequence: CDR1 MDHEN, CDR2 SYDVKM. V was pared by 5 bases and J by 10 bases, with 11 bases of the junction left unmatched. This chain's CDR3 is CASSPRTGLPSPLHF. In DNA, the CDR3 is TGTGCCAGCAGTCCAAGGACAGGATTACCCTCACCCCTCCACTTT. Variable domain in full (rest from reference TRBV28 and TRBJ1-6): DVKVTQSSRYLVKRTGEKVFLECVQDMDHENMFWYRQDPGLGLRLIYFSYDVKMKEKGDIPEGYSVSREKKERFSLILESASTNQTSMYLCASSPRTGLPSPLHFGNGTRLTVT.

This clonotype occurred a few times. V gene TRBV4-2 combines with J gene TRBJ1-2, with a possible D match to TRBD1 (6 bases). The ends were cut back, 1 base at V and 6 bases at J, with 15 bases in the middle. The CDR3 has 15 residues. Per germline, CDR1 LGHNA and CDR2 YNFKEQ. CDR3 in amino acids: CASSQVSTGADGYTF. The DNA of the CDR3 is TGTGCCAGCAGCCAAGTTTCGACGGGGGCGGATGGCTACACCTTC.

The chain combines TRBV6-2 or TRBV6-3 with TRBJ1-5; no definite D call. The germline V gene has CDR1 MNHEY and CDR2 SVGEGT. This CDR3 is 14 amino acids long. V dropped 4 bases and J dropped 3 bases, with 10 bases sitting between them. The CDR3 nucleotides read TGTGCCAGCAGTTTCTCCAGGTTCAATCAGCCCCAGCATTTT. Translating gives CASSFSRFNQPQHF.

This clonotype was observed a handful of times. The chain is built from TRBV12-3 or TRBV12-4 and TRBJ2-2; 13 nucleotides line up with TRBD2. Losses at the gene ends were 6 bases for V and 8 bases for J; bases not matched to a gene: 3. This CDR3 has 14 amino acids. The CDR3 coding sequence is TGTGCCAGCAGACAGGGACTAGCGGGAGGGGAGCTGTTTTTT. The encoded protein is CASRQGLAGGELFF.

The CDR3 sequence is CASPGAEAFF. Here the CDR3 DNA reads TGTGCCAGCCCTGGCGCTGAAGCTTTCTTT. The V call is TRBV2, the J call TRBJ1-1, with D unresolved. V dropped 8 bases and J dropped 6 bases, with 7 bases sitting between them. This CDR3 spans 10 amino acids. Germline CDR1 and CDR2: SNHLY and FYNNEI.

V and J are TRBV7-9 and TRBJ2-5; D tentatively reads TRBD1 or TRBD2 (5 bases each). The CDR3 is 15 residues long. CDR1 is SEHNR and CDR2 is FQNEAQ in the germline V gene (reference sequence). The ends were cut back, 0 bases at V and 0 bases at J, with 8 bases in the middle. CDR3 amino acids: CASSLASGHQETQYF. DNA of the CDR3: TGTGCCAGCAGCTTAGCATCGGGACACCAAGAGACCCAGTACTTC.

This clonotype was seen ten or more times. The rearrangement links TRBV6-5 to TRBJ2-7, with 7 bases aligning to TRBD2. CDR1 MNHEY and CDR2 SVGAGI come from the germline V gene. Germline trimming cut 5 bases from V and 3 bases from J; bases unmatched to any gene: 7. This CDR3 region has 14 residues. DNA for the CDR3: TGTGCCAGCAGTGAGCGGGGTCGGGACTACGAGCAGTACTTC. As protein: CASSERGRDYEQYF.

This clonotype was seen repeatedly, ten times or more. The rearrangement joins TRBV3-1 to TRBJ2-5; D gene uncertain. The CDR3 is made up of 16 amino acids. The germline V and J ends were trimmed by 4 bases and 7 bases, with 22 bases remaining between them. The V gene's germline CDR1 is LGHDT and CDR2 YNNKEL (reference sequence). CDR3 DNA sequence: TGTGCCAGCAGCCCAGATGTGGCTACGCCTAGGAGGACCCAGTACTTC. Translation: CASSPDVATPRRTQYF.

This clonotype has ten or more counts. The V gene is TRBV29-1, the J gene TRBJ2-5; the match to TRBD2 covers 15 bases. J gave up 4 bases and V 4 bases, and 4 bases lay outside the gene matches. Germline assignment: CDR1 SQVTM and CDR2 ANQGSEA. This CDR3 contains 15 residues. CDR3 in DNA: TGCAGCGTTGGGACTAGCGGGGGGGCTGGAGAGACCCAGTACTTC. Translating gives CSVGTSGGAGETQYF.